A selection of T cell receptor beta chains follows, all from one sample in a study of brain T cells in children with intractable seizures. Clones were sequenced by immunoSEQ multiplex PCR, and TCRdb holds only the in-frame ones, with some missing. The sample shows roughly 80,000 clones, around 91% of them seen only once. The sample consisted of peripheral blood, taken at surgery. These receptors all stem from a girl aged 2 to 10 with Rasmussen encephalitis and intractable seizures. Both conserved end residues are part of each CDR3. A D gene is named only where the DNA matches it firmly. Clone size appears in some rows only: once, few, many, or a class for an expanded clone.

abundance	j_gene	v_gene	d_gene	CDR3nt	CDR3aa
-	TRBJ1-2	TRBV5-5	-	TGTGCCAGCGGCCGCGGGCCTAACTATGGCTACACCTTC	CASGRGPNYGYTF
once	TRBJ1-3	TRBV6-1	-	TGTGCCAGCAGTGAAGGGAACTCTGGAAACACCATATATTTT	CASSEGNSGNTIYF
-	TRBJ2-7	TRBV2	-	TGTGCCAGCAGGGTGGGTCTTCCCTACGAGCAGTACTTC	CASRVGLPYEQYF
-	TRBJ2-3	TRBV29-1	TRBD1	TGCAGCGTTGAAGATCCCTTTGCGGGACAGGGCGGTGTGGATACGCAGTATTTT	CSVEDPFAGQGGVDTQYF
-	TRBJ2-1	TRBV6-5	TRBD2	TGTGCCAGTACGAGCGGGGGGCCCTACAATGAGCAGTTCTTC	CASTSGGPYNEQFF
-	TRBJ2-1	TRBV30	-	TGTGCCTGGAGTGTACTGGGGGTTCGGTACAATGAGCAGTTCTTC	CAWSVLGVRYNEQFF
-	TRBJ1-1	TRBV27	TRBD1	TGTGCCAGCAGTTTGGCCAGGGGGCCCCTCATGAACACTGAAGCTTTCTTT	CASSLARGPLMNTEAFF
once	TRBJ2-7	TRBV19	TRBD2	TGTGCCAGTAGTATGGGGTCGGGAGGCGAGCAGTACTTC	CASSMGSGGEQYF
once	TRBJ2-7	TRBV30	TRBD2	TGTGCCTGGAATCCCCGACTAGCGGGAGATGAGCAGTACTTC	CAWNPRLAGDEQYF
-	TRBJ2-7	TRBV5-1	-	TGCGCCAGCAGCTTGATTAGGTCCCAGGCGTACGGTGGGGAGCAGTACTTC	CASSLIRSQAYGGEQYF
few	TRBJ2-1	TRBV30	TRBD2	TGTGCCTGGCACTCCGGGACTAGCCGACTTAATGAGCAGTTCTTC	CAWHSGTSRLNEQFF
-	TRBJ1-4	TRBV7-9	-	TGTGCCAGCAGCTCCCCGGAGGGGGGTTTTGAAAAACTGTTTTTT	CASSSPEGGFEKLFF
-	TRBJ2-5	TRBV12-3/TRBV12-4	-	TGTGCCAGCAGTTTGGGCTTTGAAGAGACCCAGTACTTC	CASSLGFEETQYF
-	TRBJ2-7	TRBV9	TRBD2	TGTGCCAGCAGCGTAGGCTCTGGCGGGAGGGTCTACGAGCAGTACTTC	CASSVGSGGRVYEQYF
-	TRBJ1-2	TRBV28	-	TGTGCCAGCAGCCTAAGGTTGGCCAGGGATGGCTACACCTTC	CASSLRLARDGYTF
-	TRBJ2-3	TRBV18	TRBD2	TGTGCCAGCTCACGAGCGACTAGCGGGTTAAGTAGGGATACGCAGTATTTT	CASSRATSGLSRDTQYF
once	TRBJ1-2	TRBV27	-	TGTGCCAGCAGTTTAATAGGCGGGGGGGGGCGCGTCTATGGCTACACCTTC	CASSLIGGGGRVYGYTF
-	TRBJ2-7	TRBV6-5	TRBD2	TGTGCCAGCAGTTACTCTACCGGACTAGCGAGCTACGAGCAGTACTTC	CASSYSTGLASYEQYF
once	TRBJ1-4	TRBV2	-	TGTGCCAGCACCCTAAATGAAAAACTGTTTTTT	CASTLNEKLFF
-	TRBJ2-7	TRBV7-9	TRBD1	TGTGCCAGCACCTCACCCCAGGGGGCCTACGAGCAGTACTTC	CASTSPQGAYEQYF
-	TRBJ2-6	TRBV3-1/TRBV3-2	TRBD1	TGTGCCAGCAGTCGACAGGGTGACGGGGCCAACGTCCTGACTTTC	CASSRQGDGANVLTF
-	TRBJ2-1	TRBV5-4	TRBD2	TGTGCCAGCACTCGTAGCGGGAGGCCCGCCTACAATGAGCAGTTCTTC	CASTRSGRPAYNEQFF
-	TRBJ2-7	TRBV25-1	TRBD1	TGTGCCAGCACTGGACCAGGGGGCGAGCAGTACTTC	CASTGPGGEQYF
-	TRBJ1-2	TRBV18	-	TGTGCCAGCTCACCACTTTTGGCTTCGGGGAGGACGGCGGATGGCTACACCTTC	CASSPLLASGRTADGYTF
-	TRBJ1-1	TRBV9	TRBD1	TGTGCCAGCAGCGTAGCCGCAGGGGGCAACCCTGAAGCTTTCTTT	CASSVAAGGNPEAFF
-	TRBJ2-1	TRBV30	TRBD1	TGTGCCTGGAGTGTCCTGGACAGGGCGATTAGGAATGAGCAGTTCTTC	CAWSVLDRAIRNEQFF
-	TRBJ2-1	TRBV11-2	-	TGTGCCAGCAGCTCCACTAACTACAATGAGCAGTTCTTC	CASSSTNYNEQFF
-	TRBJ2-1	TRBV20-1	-	TGCAGTGCTAGTAGTCTCCAGGGATGGGGCTCCTACAATGAGCAGTTCTTC	CSASSLQGWGSYNEQFF
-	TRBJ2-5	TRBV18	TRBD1	TGTGCCAGCTCACCCCGGGACAGCCAAGAGACCCAGTACTTC	CASSPRDSQETQYF
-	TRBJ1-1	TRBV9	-	TGTGCCAGCAGCGTAACTGGTGGGGGTACTGAAGCTTTCTTT	CASSVTGGGTEAFF
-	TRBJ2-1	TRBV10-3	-	TGTGCCATCAGAGACCTCAGGAACCTAGAGCACAATGAGCAGTTCTTC	CAIRDLRNLEHNEQFF
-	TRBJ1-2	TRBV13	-	TGTGCCAGCACCTTTCAGGGAGTTGGCTACACCTTC	CASTFQGVGYTF
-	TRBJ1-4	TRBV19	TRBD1	TGTGCCAGTAGTCCCGGGACAGCTACATTTAATGAAAAACTGTTTTTT	CASSPGTATFNEKLFF
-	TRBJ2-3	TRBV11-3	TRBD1	TGTGCCAGCAACTTCCGCTCCGGGACAGGGGGAGATACGCAGTATTTT	CASNFRSGTGGDTQYF
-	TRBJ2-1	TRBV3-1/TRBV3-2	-	TGTGCCAGCAGCCAAGTGGCGGGGGCCGAGCAGTTCTTC	CASSQVAGAEQFF
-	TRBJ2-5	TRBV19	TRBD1	TGTGCCAGTAGGGCAGGGGGCTCCGAGACCCAGTACTTC	CASRAGGSETQYF
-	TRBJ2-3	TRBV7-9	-	TGTGCCAGCAGCCCAAGAGAGGGGGATACGCAGTATTTT	CASSPREGDTQYF
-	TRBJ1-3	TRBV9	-	TGTGCCAGCAGCGTAGCCGGGGCCGGAAACACCATATATTTT	CASSVAGAGNTIYF
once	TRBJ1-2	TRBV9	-	TGTGCCAGCAGCGTAGAGCCGGACGGAGACTATGGCTACACCTTC	CASSVEPDGDYGYTF
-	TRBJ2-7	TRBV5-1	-	TGCGCCAGCAGCTTGGGTACCTACGAGCAGTACTTC	CASSLGTYEQYF
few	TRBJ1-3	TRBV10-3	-	TGTGCCATCAGCCCCGGGACTGGAAACACCATATATTTT	CAISPGTGNTIYF
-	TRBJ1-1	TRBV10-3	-	TGTGCCATCAGCCCTGGAGTGAACACTGAAGCTTTCTTT	CAISPGVNTEAFF
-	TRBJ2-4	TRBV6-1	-	TGTGCCAGCAGTGAATGGACTTTAGCCAAAAACATTCAGTACTTC	CASSEWTLAKNIQYF
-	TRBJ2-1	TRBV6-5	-	TGTGCCAGCAGTTACTCCGGACTGGCGGTGGAAGGTGAGCAGTTCTTC	CASSYSGLAVEGEQFF
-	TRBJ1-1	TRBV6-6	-	TGTGCCAGCTGCCGAGGAGACAGCCTGAACACTGAAGCTTTCTTT	CASCRGDSLNTEAFF
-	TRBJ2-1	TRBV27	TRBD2	TGTGCCAGCAGTCTTAGCGGGAGGGCCCCCAATGAGCAGTTCTTC	CASSLSGRAPNEQFF
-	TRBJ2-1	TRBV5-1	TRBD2	TGCGCCAGCAGCACCATAGCGGGAGGTACCTACAATGAGCAGTTCTTC	CASSTIAGGTYNEQFF
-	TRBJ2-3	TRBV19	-	TGTGCCAGTAGTTCAGGGGAGAGGTACACAGATACGCAGTATTTT	CASSSGERYTDTQYF
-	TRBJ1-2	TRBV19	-	TGTGCCAGTAGTACTAGAGCTAACTATGGCTACACCTTC	CASSTRANYGYTF
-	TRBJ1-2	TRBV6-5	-	TGTGCCAGCAGTTACTCGATGGGGGACGGTGGCTACACCTTC	CASSYSMGDGGYTF
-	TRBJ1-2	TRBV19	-	TGTGCCAGTAGTATAACGGCTTGGTATGGCTACACCTTC	CASSITAWYGYTF
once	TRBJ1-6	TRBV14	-	TGTGCCAGCCGGAATCAGGGGTTTAATTCACCCCTCCACTTT	CASRNQGFNSPLHF
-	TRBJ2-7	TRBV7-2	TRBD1	TGTGCCAGCAGCTCAAGGGACAGCTACGAGCAGTACTTC	CASSSRDSYEQYF